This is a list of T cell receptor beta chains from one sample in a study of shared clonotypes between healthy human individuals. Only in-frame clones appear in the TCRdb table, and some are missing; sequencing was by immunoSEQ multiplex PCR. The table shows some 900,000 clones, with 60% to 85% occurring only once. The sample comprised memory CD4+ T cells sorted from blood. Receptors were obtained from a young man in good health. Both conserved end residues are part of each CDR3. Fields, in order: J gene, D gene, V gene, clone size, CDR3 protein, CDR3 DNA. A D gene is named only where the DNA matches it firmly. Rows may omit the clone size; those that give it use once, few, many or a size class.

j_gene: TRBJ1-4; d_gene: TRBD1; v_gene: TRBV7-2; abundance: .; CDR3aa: CASSRDRALNEKLFF; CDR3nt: TGTGCCAGCAGCCGGGACAGGGCCCTTAATGAAAAACTGTTTTTT
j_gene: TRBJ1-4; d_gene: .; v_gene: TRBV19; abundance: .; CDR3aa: CASSIVLNEKLFF; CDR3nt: TGTGCCAGTAGTATTGTTTTAAATGAAAAACTGTTTTTT
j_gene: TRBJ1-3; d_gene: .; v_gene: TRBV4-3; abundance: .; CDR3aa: CASSQDHGSFSGNTIYF; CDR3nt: TGCGCCAGCAGCCAAGACCACGGGAGTTTCTCTGGAAACACCATATATTTT
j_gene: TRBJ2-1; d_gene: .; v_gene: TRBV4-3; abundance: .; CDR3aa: CASSQDWRGSYNEQFF; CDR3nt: TGCGCCAGCAGCCAAGATTGGCGGGGCTCCTACAATGAGCAGTTCTTC
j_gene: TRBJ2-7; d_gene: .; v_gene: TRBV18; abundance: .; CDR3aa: CASSPDRNYYEQYF; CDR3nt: TGTGCCAGCTCACCAGACAGAAACTACTACGAGCAGTACTTC
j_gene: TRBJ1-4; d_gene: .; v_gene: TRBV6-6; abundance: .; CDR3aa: CASSPPGREKLFF; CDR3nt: TGTGCCAGCAGTCCCCCGGGCCGGGAAAAACTGTTTTTT
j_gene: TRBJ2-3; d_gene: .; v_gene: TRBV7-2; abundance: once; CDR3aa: CASSALGITDTQYF; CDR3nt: TGTGCCAGCAGCGCCTTGGGAATCACAGATACGCAGTATTTT
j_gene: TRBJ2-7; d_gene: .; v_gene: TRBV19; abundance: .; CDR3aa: CASSIGHSYEQYF; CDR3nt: TGTGCCAGTAGTATTGGACACTCCTACGAGCAGTACTTC
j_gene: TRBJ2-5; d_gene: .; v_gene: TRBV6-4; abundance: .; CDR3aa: CASSDSGELQKTQYF; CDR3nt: TGTGCCAGCAGTGACTCGGGGGAATTGCAAAAGACCCAGTACTTC
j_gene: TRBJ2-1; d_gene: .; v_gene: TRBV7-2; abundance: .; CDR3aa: CASSLSRDTLHNEQFF; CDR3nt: TGTGCCAGCAGCTTATCGCGGGATACGCTACACAATGAGCAGTTCTTC
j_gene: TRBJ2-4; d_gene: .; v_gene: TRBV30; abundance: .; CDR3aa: CAWSGGGLARNIQYF; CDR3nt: TGTGCCTGGAGCGGAGGGGGGCTAGCGAGGAACATTCAGTACTTC
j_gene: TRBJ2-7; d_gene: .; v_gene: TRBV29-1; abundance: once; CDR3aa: CSVGRAYEQYF; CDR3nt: TGCAGCGTTGGTCGGGCCTACGAGCAGTACTTC
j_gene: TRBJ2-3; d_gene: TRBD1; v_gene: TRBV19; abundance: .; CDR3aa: CASSTQDRVADTQYF; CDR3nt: TGTGCCAGTAGTACCCAAGACAGGGTGGCAGATACGCAGTATTTT
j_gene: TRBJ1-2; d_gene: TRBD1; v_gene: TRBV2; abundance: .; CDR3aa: CASTPIRDRGSMF; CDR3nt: TGTGCCAGCACCCCGATCCGGGACAGGGGATCCATGTTC
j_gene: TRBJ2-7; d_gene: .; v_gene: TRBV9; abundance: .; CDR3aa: CASTESRPPHEQYF; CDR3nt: TGTGCCAGCACCGAAAGCCGACCGCCACACGAGCAGTACTTC
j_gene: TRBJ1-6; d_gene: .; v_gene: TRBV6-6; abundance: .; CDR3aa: CASSYDETPLHF; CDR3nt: TGTGCCAGCAGTTACGATGAGACACCCCTCCACTTT
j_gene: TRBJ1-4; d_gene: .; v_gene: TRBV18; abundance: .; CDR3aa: CASSPSALTTNEKLFF; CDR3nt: TGTGCCAGCTCACCGTCAGCACTTACAACTAATGAAAAACTGTTTTTT
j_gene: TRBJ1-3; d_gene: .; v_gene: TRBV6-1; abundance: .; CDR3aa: CASSEDVPGNTIYF; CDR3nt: TGTGCCAGCAGTGAAGACGTGCCGGGAAACACCATATATTTT
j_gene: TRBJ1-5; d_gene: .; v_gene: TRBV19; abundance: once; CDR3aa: CASSIVARNNQPQHF; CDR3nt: TGTGCCAGTAGTATAGTAGCCCGGAACAATCAGCCCCAGCATTTT
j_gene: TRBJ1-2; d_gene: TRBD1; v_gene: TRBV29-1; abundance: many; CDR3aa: CSVYRGANYGYTF; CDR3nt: TGCAGCGTCTACAGGGGCGCTAACTATGGCTACACCTTC
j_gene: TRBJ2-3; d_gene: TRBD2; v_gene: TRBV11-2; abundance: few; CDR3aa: CASSPRLASASTDTQYF; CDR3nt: TGTGCCAGCAGCCCGAGACTAGCCTCCGCTAGCACAGATACGCAGTATTTT
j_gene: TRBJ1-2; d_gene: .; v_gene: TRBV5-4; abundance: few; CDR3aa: CASSLDYGYTF; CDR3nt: TGTGCCAGCAGCTTGGACTATGGCTACACCTTC
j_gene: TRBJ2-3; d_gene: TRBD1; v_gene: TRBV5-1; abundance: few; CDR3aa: CASSLAGDRTDTQYF; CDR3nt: TGCGCCAGCAGCTTGGCAGGGGACAGGACAGATACGCAGTATTTT
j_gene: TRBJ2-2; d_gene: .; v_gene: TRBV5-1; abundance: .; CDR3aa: CASSTDAGRTGELFF; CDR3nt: TGCGCCAGCAGTACAGACGCGGGGCGTACCGGGGAGCTGTTTTTT
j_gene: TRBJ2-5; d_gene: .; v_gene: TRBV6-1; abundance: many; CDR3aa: CASSADRGETQYF; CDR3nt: TGTGCCAGCAGTGCGGACAGAGGCGAGACCCAGTACTTC
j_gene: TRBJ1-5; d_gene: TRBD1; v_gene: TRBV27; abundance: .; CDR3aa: CASSRGTGGNNQPQHF; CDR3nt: TGTGCCAGCAGTCGAGGGACAGGGGGAAATAATCAGCCCCAGCATTTT
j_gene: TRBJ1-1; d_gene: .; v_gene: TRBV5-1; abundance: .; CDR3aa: CASSLEGVTEAFF; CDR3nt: TGCGCCAGCAGCTTGGAGGGAGTAACTGAAGCTTTCTTT
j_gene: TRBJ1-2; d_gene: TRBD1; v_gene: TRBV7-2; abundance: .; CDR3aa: CASSLKPGQSLSEYGYTF; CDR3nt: TGTGCCAGCAGCCTTAAGCCGGGACAGTCCCTCAGCGAGTATGGCTACACCTTC
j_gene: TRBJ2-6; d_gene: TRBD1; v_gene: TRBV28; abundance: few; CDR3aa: CASSLHTGGTGANVLTF; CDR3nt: TGTGCCAGCAGTCTCCATACAGGGGGGACTGGGGCCAACGTCCTGACTTTC
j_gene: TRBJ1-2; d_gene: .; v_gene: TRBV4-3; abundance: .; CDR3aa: CASSQDLWSTNYGYTF; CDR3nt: TGCGCCAGCAGCCAAGATCTGTGGTCCACTAACTATGGCTACACCTTC
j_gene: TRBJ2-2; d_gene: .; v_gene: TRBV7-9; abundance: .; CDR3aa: CASSLHVDRSQLFF; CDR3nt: TGTGCCAGCAGCTTACATGTCGACAGGTCTCAGCTGTTTTTT
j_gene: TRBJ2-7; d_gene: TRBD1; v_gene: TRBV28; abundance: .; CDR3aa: CASSLLRQGAYEQYF; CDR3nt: TGTGCCAGCAGTTTACTAAGACAGGGGGCTTACGAGCAGTACTTC
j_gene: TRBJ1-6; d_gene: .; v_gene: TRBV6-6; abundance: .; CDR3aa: CASSSAGNSPLHF; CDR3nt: TGTGCCAGCAGTTCGGCGGGGAATTCACCCCTCCACTTT
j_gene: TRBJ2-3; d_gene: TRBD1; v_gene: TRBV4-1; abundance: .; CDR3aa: CASSQGGRTGGTDTQYF; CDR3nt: TGCGCCAGCAGCCAAGGGGGTCGGACAGGGGGCACAGATACGCAGTATTTT
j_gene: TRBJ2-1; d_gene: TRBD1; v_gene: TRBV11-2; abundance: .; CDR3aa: CASSLGTGYNEQFF; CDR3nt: TGTGCCAGCAGCTTAGGGACAGGGTACAATGAGCAGTTCTTC
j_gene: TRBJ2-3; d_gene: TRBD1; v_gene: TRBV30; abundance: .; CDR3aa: CAWSHKDRTSTDTQYF; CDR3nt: TGTGCCTGGAGTCATAAGGACAGGACTAGCACAGATACGCAGTATTTT
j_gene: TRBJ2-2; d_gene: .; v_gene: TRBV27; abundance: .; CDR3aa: CASSLWGELFF; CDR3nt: TGTGCCAGCAGTTTATGGGGGGAGCTGTTTTTT
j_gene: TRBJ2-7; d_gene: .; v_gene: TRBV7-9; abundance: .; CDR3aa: CASSLTVYEQYF; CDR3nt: TGTGCCAGCAGCTTAACGGTTTACGAGCAGTACTTC
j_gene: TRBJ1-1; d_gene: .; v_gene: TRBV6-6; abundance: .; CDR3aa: CASALTRGNTEAFF; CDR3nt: TGTGCCAGCGCATTAACCAGGGGGAACACTGAAGCTTTCTTT